This T cell receptor beta chain was sequenced for a study of identical twins. Study-level findings and limits: Twins shared beta out-of-frame sequences in excess, but this excess was weaker. Low generation probability was overrepresented in out-of-frame alpha sequences shared by twins. A cross-sectional statistical analysis, not follow-up of the same donors, supported the conclusions.

This clonotype was detected a few times. As yet, its antigen is unknown. MiXCR was run by TCRdb on the 5' RACE reads, yielding one entry per CDR3 protein. This repertoire shows about 690,000 distinct CDR3 sequences, 6.1% found once; its top ten account for about 2%. CDR1 WSHSY and CDR2 SAAADI come from the germline V gene. The CDR3 length is 15 residues. Trimming left V 8 bases short and J 7 bases short, with 21 bases between. Donors were all healthy Caucasians. This TCR came from a man aged 18 to 29 in good health. Sequencing used naive T cells sorted from blood. The rearrangement uses TRBV10-2 and TRBJ2-1, with D tentatively TRBD2 (5 bases). The CDR3 DNA reads TGCGCCAGCCAGCCCCGGCGCGGAGGAACAAATGAGCAGTTCTTC. As protein: CASQPRRGGTNEQFF.